This T cell receptor (beta chain) was retrieved from a study of T cells after yellow fever vaccination. Overall study: In the case of low-cell-number fractions, SMART-Seq v4 Ultra Low Input was used for preparation. Points from the study as a whole: Secondary responses were weaker yet peaked faster, day 5 versus 15. In FACS-sorted repertoires, abundant clonotypes from the bulk population could appear as contaminants. A large majority of primary-vaccination clones showed up again after the booster (96% CD4, about 87% CD8).

In TCRdb, the 5' RACE reads were re-called with MiXCR into one record per CDR3 protein. Here the sample spans 300,000 to 400,000 distinct CDR3 sequences, about 4% being singletons. In regard to this clonotype: Its antigen is still unknown.

Trimming took 5 bases from V and 4 from J; bases not matched to a gene: 11. This CDR3 region has 15 residues. The germline CDR1 and CDR2 sequences are LNHNV and YYDKDF (reference sequence). This sample comprised PBMCs, obtained 5 days after the yellow fever booster vaccination. The source is a man between 18 and 29 years old who received the YFV17D yellow fever vaccine. The chain combines TRBV15 with TRBJ2-7, with 7 bases lining up with TRBD2. The CDR3 DNA follows: TGTGCCACCAGCTCGGGGGGTGCCGGTCGGTACGAGCAGTACGTC. This encodes CATSSGGAGRYEQYV.